The clone carrying this T cell receptor (beta chain) has a count of ten or more. Its antigen is undetermined. The record originates from a study of blood T cells in healthy people across ages. General observations from the study: Per million T cells, TCR beta diversity dropped roughly linearly as age increased.

Germline V CDR1 and CDR2: LGHDT, YNNKEL (reference sequence). This CDR3 is 14 amino acids long. Trimming cost V 0 bases and J 8 bases, with 11 bases left between them. A sample-barcoded 5' primer and a J-beta primer mix were used in a second PCR of roughly 7 to 11 cycles. Researchers report that a template-switch adaptor with 12 random nucleotides tagged each cDNA molecule. MiXCR was run by TCRdb on the 5' RACE reads, yielding one entry per CDR3 protein. The sample lists 850,000 to 1,000,000 distinct CDR3 sequences, just over 50% occurring once. The sequence came from an older woman in good health. The sample taken for sequencing was blood. The chain recombines TRBV3-1 with TRBJ1-5; D unresolved. CDR3 sequence (DNA): TGTGCCAGCAGCCAAGATAGAAGCCTCAAGCCCCAGCATTTT. Its translation: CASSQDRSLKPQHF.